The following is a T cell receptor beta chain sequence with its context. Its antigen is undetermined. The data were taken from a study of vaccination effects on CD4 cells after COVID-19. The overall study: Post-vaccine sampling took place a median of 72 days after the second dose.

Using immunoSEQ multiplex PCR, the repertoire was profiled, and TCRdb retains in-frame clones only, with some absent. Among tens of thousands of clones, around 80% were seen once, and the ten largest hold 2%. The V gene's germline CDR1 is SEHNR and CDR2 FQNEAQ (reference sequence). The CDR3 totals 15 residues. V was cut by 5 bases and J by 1 base, with 11 bases left in between. Under the ViraFEST assay, PBMC were stimulated with viral peptide pools so that antigen-specific CD4+ T cells expanded. Sequencing was performed afterwards. Subsequent to 10 days of culture, CD4+ T cells were isolated. Each participant received a vaccine that was either BNT162b2 or mRNA-1273, given as two doses.

The V and J genes are TRBV7-9 and TRBJ2-2; D perhaps matches TRBD1 (5 bases). The receptor was isolated from a human donor who received a COVID-19 vaccine. The source material was CD4+ T cells from PBMCs cultured with HCoV-OC43 spike peptides, sampled after COVID-19 vaccination. Subset denoted: HCoV-OC43 spike overlapping peptide pool stimulation. CDR3 loop: CASSGNTGNTGELFF. CDR3 sequence (DNA): TGTGCCAGCAGCGGCAATACAGGGAACACCGGGGAGCTGTTTTTT.